One TCR beta chain is described in this entry. Its specificity is unknown. The data originate from a study of vaccination effects on CD4 cells after COVID-19. The overall study: The authors sampled three convalescent patients early and late after vaccination. Study-level findings and limits: In convalescents, post-vaccine spike-reactive clones were mainly new clones induced by vaccination.

Here immunoSEQ multiplex PCR was the method, and the copy in TCRdb shows in-frame clones only, minus some. The table lists about 17,000 clones, over 60% of them singletons. Expansion with viral peptide pools was applied to antigen-specific CD4+ T cells by the ViraFEST assay prior to sequencing. Subsequent to roughly 10 days of culture, CD4+ T cells were isolated. A PCR test confirmed that the person had SARS-CoV-2 infection between March and December 2020. It was two doses of either the BNT162b2 or mRNA-1273 vaccine that participants received. Every well got around 1.9 million PBMC, which were grown with 8.5 to 10 IU/ml IL-2 and about 9.2 ug/ml peptides. Germline values: CDR1 SGHTA, CDR2 FQGNSA. This CDR3 contains 16 residues. V shed 2 bases and J shed 6 bases, with 17 bases lying between them.

The material sequenced was CD4+ T cells from PBMCs cultured with SARS-CoV-2 spike peptides, taken after COVID-19 vaccination. This receptor was identified in a human donor who had a prior SARS-CoV-2 infection. The chain uses TRBV7-2 and TRBJ2-1; D is possibly TRBD1 or TRBD2 (5 bases each). CDR3 sequence (DNA): TGTGCCAGCAGCTTATCTAGTGTGGGGGTTGGCAATGAGCAGTTCTTC. It encodes CASSLSSVGVGNEQFF.